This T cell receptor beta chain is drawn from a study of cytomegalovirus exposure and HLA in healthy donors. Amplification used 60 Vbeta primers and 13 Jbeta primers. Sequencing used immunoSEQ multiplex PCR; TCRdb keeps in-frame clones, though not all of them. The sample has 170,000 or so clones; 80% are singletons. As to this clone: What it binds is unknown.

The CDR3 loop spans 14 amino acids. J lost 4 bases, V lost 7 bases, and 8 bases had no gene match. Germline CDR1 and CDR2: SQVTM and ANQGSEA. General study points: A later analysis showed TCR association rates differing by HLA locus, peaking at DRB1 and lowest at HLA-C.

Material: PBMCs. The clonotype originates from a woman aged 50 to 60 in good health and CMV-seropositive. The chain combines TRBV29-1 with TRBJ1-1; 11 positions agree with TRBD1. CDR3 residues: CSGWTGGRGTEAFF. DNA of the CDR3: TGCAGCGGATGGACAGGGGGCAGGGGCACTGAAGCTTTCTTT.